These T cell receptor beta chains were read from a single sample in a study of T cell responses to AZD1222 COVID-19 vaccine. Produced via immunoSEQ multiplex PCR; TCRdb's table is partial and in-frame only. Of 100,000 to 150,000 clones listed, around 90% are singletons. The sequencing here drew on peripheral blood, taken on day 0 of AZD1222 vaccination. Receptors originate from an adult in good health. Both conserved end residues are part of each CDR3. A D gene is named only where the DNA matches it firmly. Clone size, where shown, is once, few, many, or a class for clones that have expanded.

abundance,v_gene,j_gene,d_gene,CDR3nt,CDR3aa
-,TRBV6-5,TRBJ2-1,-,TGTGCCAGCAGTCCCCTGTGGGATGGGAATGAGCAGTTCTTC,CASSPLWDGNEQFF
few,TRBV6-5,TRBJ1-1,-,TGTGCCAGCAGACCAGGGCCGACGAACACTGAAGCTTTCTTT,CASRPGPTNTEAFF
-,TRBV28,TRBJ2-7,-,TGTGCCAGCAGTTTAAAGGGGCTCGAACAGTACTTC,CASSLKGLEQYF
-,TRBV11-3,TRBJ2-2,-,TGTGCCAGCAGCTTAGTCGACAGAGGGGAGCTGTTTTTT,CASSLVDRGELFF
-,TRBV18,TRBJ2-7,TRBD1,TGTGCCAGCTCACCTCAGGGACAGGGAACCTACGAGCAGTACTTC,CASSPQGQGTYEQYF
-,TRBV27,TRBJ1-2,-,TGTGCCAGCAGTCTCTCCGGGGCGGGTGGGTATGGCTACACCTTC,CASSLSGAGGYGYTF
-,TRBV14,TRBJ2-3,-,TGTGCCAGCAGCCACCGACTAGTCGGCACAGATACGCAGTATTTT,CASSHRLVGTDTQYF
once,TRBV18,TRBJ1-2,-,TGTGCCAGCTCACCATCCCAAGACTATGGCTACACCTTC,CASSPSQDYGYTF
-,TRBV18,TRBJ2-7,TRBD1,TGTGCCAGCTCCTCATCCGGGACAGCTTCCTACGAGCAGTACTTC,CASSSSGTASYEQYF
-,TRBV11-2,TRBJ1-1,-,TGTGCCAGCAGCTTAGTCGCAGGGTTGAACACTGAAGCTTTCTTT,CASSLVAGLNTEAFF
-,TRBV3-1/TRBV3-2,TRBJ2-5,-,TGTGCCAGCAGCCACCCAGGGGCTCCTCGGACCCAGTACTTC,CASSHPGAPRTQYF
once,TRBV11-3,TRBJ2-1,-,TGTGCCAGCAGTTCTGGCAGCGGCCGTGAGCAGTTCTTC,CASSSGSGREQFF
-,TRBV4-2,TRBJ1-1,TRBD1,TGTGCCAGCAGCCAGCTTACCGGGACAGGGGACACTGAAGCTTTCTTT,CASSQLTGTGDTEAFF
-,TRBV6-4,TRBJ1-2,-,TGTGCCAGCAGTCAGAGACCAGCTAACTATGGCTACACCTTC,CASSQRPANYGYTF
-,TRBV29-1,TRBJ1-1,TRBD1,TGCAGCGTTTACGGGACAGGGGAAAGAATGAACACTGAAGCTTTCTTT,CSVYGTGERMNTEAFF
-,TRBV10-3,TRBJ2-7,-,TGTGCCATCAGTGAACCCCAGGGAACTTACGAGCAGTACTTC,CAISEPQGTYEQYF
-,TRBV7-3,TRBJ1-1,TRBD1,TGTGCCAGCAGCCGCGGACAGGAGAACACTGAAGCTTTCTTT,CASSRGQENTEAFF
-,TRBV7-3,TRBJ2-6,TRBD1,TGTGCCAGCAGCCTTGGGGACAGGGGGCTATCTGGGGCCAACGTCCTGACTTTC,CASSLGDRGLSGANVLTF